This entry lists 21 T cell receptor beta chains sequenced from one sample in a study of shared clonotypes between healthy human individuals (TCRdb year 2020). Libraries were constructed by the immunoSEQ multiplex PCR assay. TCRdb re-hosts the immuneACCESS table, in-frame sequences only. Its copies lack some clones; in the studies checked, an unresolved V gene accounts for under half of them, and the cause for the rest is not known. Recorded for this sample are roughly 2.5 million clones; 90% to 95% of them occurred a single time. The top ten clonotypes cover around 0.14% of the sample. The sequenced sample was naive CD4+ T cells sorted from blood. In light of the paper, this sample's cell subset or site label describes: CD45RA+ positively selected. These receptors all stem from a man younger than 35 in good health.

In this sample, this clone turned up once. The chain is built from TRBV6-1 and TRBJ2-7; D might be TRBD2 (6 bases). The CDR3 runs to 14 residues. Trimming shortened V by 4 bases and J by 5 bases, and 15 bases separated the two germline ends. Looked up from germline, CDR1 is MNHNS and CDR2 is SASEGT. The DNA for the CDR3 is TGTGCCAGCAGTGTGGTAGCGGCTAGGAACGAGCAGTACTTC. This translates into CASSVVAARNEQYF.

The chain couples TRBV11-1 to TRBJ2-7; TRBD1 agrees at 9 bases. Germline lookup yields CDR1 SGHAT and CDR2 FQDESV (reference sequence). The CDR3 has 14 amino acids. Germline trimming cut 7 bases from V and 6 bases from J; bases unmatched to any gene: 10. DNA of the CDR3: TGTGCCAGCACCCCGGGACAGGGTACGGGCGAGCAGTACTTC. It encodes CASTPGQGTGEQYF.

CDR3 protein: CASSLGIGTSEQYF. CDR3 nucleotides: TGTGCCAGCAGCTTAGGGATAGGAACTAGCGAGCAGTACTTC. The chain joins TRBV11-2 to TRBJ2-7, with a weak D call TRBD2 (5 bases). CDR1 SGHAT and CDR2 FQNNGV come from the germline V gene. Trimming shortened V by 1 base and J by 6 bases, and 13 bases separated the two germline ends. The length of the CDR3 is 14 residues. The full variable domain, in which reference TRBV11-2 and TRBJ2-7 provide the parts outside the CDR3, is EAGVAQSPRYKIIEKRQSVAFWCNPISGHATLYWYQQILGQGPKLLIQFQNNGVVDDSQLPKDRFSAERLKGVDSTLKIQPAKLEDSAVYLCASSLGIGTSEQYFGPGTRLTVT.

This clone was seen just once. This chain links TRBV9 with TRBJ2-2, with D maybe TRBD2 (7 bases). V shed 3 bases and J shed 5 bases, with 14 bases lying between them. Germline V lookup: CDR1 SGDLS, CDR2 YYNGEE. The CDR3 is 15 residues long. The CDR3 here is CASSASGGGTGELFF. In nucleotides, the CDR3 is TGTGCCAGCAGCGCCTCGGGGGGCGGGACCGGGGAGCTGTTTTTT.

The rearrangement joins TRBV19 to TRBJ1-6; TRBD1 matches at 8 bases. The germline gives CDR1 LNHDA, CDR2 SQIVND (reference sequence). The CDR3 consists of 14 residues. V trimming: 6 bases; J trimming: 7 bases; junction bases outside the gene matches: 5. The CDR3 DNA follows: TGTGCCAGTAGAGGGGGACAGGTAAATTCACCCCTCCACTTT. It yields the protein CASRGGQVNSPLHF.

In the case of this clone: This CDR3 is also generated by other DNA sequences in the sample. The CDR3 sequence is CASSFRRNTEAFF. The CDR3, as DNA: TGTGCCAGCAGTTTTCGAAGGAACACTGAAGCTTTCTTT. The V gene is TRBV28, the J gene TRBJ1-1, with D unresolved. The germline V and J ends were trimmed by 3 bases and 1 base, with 6 bases remaining between them. Germline CDR1 is MDHEN and CDR2 is SYDVKM. The CDR3 has 13 residues. The full variable domain, in which reference TRBV28 and TRBJ1-1 provide the parts outside the CDR3, is DVKVTQSSRYLVKRTGEKVFLECVQDMDHENMFWYRQDPGLGLRLIYFSYDVKMKEKGDIPEGYSVSREKKERFSLILESASTNQTSMYLCASSFRRNTEAFFGQGTRLTVV.

The V and J genes are TRBV6-5 and TRBJ2-2; 11 bases fit TRBD2. Germline V gene lookup returns CDR1 MNHEY and CDR2 SVGAGI. This CDR3 is built from 15 residues. V was pared by 6 bases and J by 5 bases, with 5 bases of the junction left unmatched. CDR3 coding DNA: TGTGCCAGCAGACAACTAGCGGGGGCGACCGGGGAGCTGTTTTTT. It is translated as CASRQLAGATGELFF.

V usage is TRBV9 and J usage is TRBJ2-1; 10 positions match TRBD2. The germline CDR1 and CDR2 sequences are SGDLS and YYNGEE. The CDR3 totals 19 residues. The junction had 16 bases not matched to a gene; V was cut back by 7 bases and J by 0 bases. The CDR3 region has the DNA TGTGCCAGCTTCCCGGGAGCGGGGGGGAGTGTCAACTCCTACAATGAGCAGTTCTTC. This sequence encodes CASFPGAGGSVNSYNEQFF.

The CDR3 here is CASSEDLDTQYF. The CDR3 nucleotides read TGTGCCAGCAGTGAGGATCTGGATACGCAGTATTTT. This chain uses TRBV2 with TRBJ2-3; no firm D call. The V end lost 3 bases, the J end lost 6 bases, and 7 bases lay between the germline ends. This CDR3 is built from 12 residues. Germline lookup yields CDR1 SNHLY and CDR2 FYNNEI.

The chain has TRBV29-1 and TRBJ1-2; TRBD1 is a possible D gene (5 bases). CDR3 length: 14 amino acids. The V and J ends lost 4 bases and 8 bases respectively, with 20 bases between them. Germline V gene lookup returns CDR1 SQVTM and CDR2 ANQGSEA. The CDR3 DNA follows: TGCAGCGTTGTTCAAGGGGTCTCCAGGCACGGCTACACCTTC. Protein sequence: CSVVQGVSRHGYTF.

A word on this clone: The sample carries other DNA sequences with the same CDR3. The genes are TRBV6-1 and TRBJ2-3; D is unresolved. The germline V and J ends were trimmed by 1 base and 1 base, with 6 bases remaining between them. Per the germline V gene, CDR1 is MNHNS and CDR2 is SASEGT. CDR3 length equals 14 residues. CDR3 DNA sequence: TGTGCCAGCAGTGAAGGCGGCGGCACAGATACGCAGTATTTT. This sequence encodes CASSEGGGTDTQYF.

V and J are TRBV5-1 and TRBJ1-4, with D hard to call. Trimming pared 4 bases from V and 3 bases from J, leaving 16 bases between. The length of the CDR3 is 16 residues. Germline-derived CDR1 and CDR2 are SGHRS and YFSETQ. CDR3 sequence: CASSASEGWANEKLFF. The CDR3, as DNA: TGCGCCAGCAGCGCCAGCGAGGGTTGGGCTAATGAAAAACTGTTTTTT.

This sequence joins TRBV2 and TRBJ2-3; 8 positions match TRBD1. This CDR3 is 14 amino acids long. Germline trimming cut 6 bases from V and 11 bases from J; bases unmatched to any gene: 13. Germline V lookup: CDR1 SNHLY, CDR2 FYNNEI. Here the CDR3 reads CASRLDRDRAGQYF. The CDR3, as DNA: TGTGCCAGCAGACTGGACAGGGACCGGGCTGGGCAGTATTTT. The full variable domain, with the rest looked up from reference TRBV2 and TRBJ2-3, is EPEVTQTPSHQVTQMGQEVILRCVPISNHLYFYWYRQILGQKVEFLVSFYNNEISEKSEIFDDQFSVERPDGSNFTLKIRSTKLEDSAMYFCASRLDRDRAGQYFGPGTRLTVL.

With regard to this clone: The same CDR3 also results from other DNA sequences found in this sample. The rearrangement joins TRBV7-2 to TRBJ2-7, with 9 bases identical to TRBD2. Trimming cost V 1 base and J 4 bases; bases outside gene matches: 5. Per the germline V gene, CDR1 is SGHTA and CDR2 is FQGNSA. The CDR3 covers 15 residues. The CDR3 region has the DNA TGTGCCAGCAGCTTAGGGGCGGGAGGGCCGTACGAGCAGTACTTC. Its translation: CASSLGAGGPYEQYF.

This clone is a singleton in its sample. The chain recombines TRBV5-1 with TRBJ2-7; D could derive from TRBD1 or TRBD2 (5 bases each). CDR1 is SGHRS and CDR2 is YFSETQ in the germline V gene. CDR3 length equals 14 residues. Trimming cost V 5 bases and J 0 bases, with 12 bases left between them. CDR3 loop: CASSHGTNSYEQYF. The DNA for the CDR3 is TGCGCCAGCAGTCATGGGACCAACTCCTACGAGCAGTACTTC.

This clone came up once. V is TRBV27 and J is TRBJ2-2; 7 positions agree with TRBD2. CDR3 length: 15 residues. Germline V lookup: CDR1 MNHEY, CDR2 SMNVEV (reference sequence). V lost 8 bases to trimming and J lost 5 bases; unmatched junction nucleotides: 11. CDR3 protein: CASRPGGRFTGELFF. The CDR3 DNA follows: TGTGCCAGCCGACCGGGAGGCCGTTTTACCGGGGAGCTGTTTTTT.

The V gene is TRBV29-1, the J gene TRBJ2-7, with 13 bases aligning to TRBD2. CDR3 length equals 15 residues. Germline assignment: CDR1 SQVTM and CDR2 ANQGSEA. V dropped 5 bases and J dropped 5; count of bases not matched to a gene: 9. The CDR3 region is CSVQTGTSGTDEQYF. DNA for the CDR3: TGCAGCGTTCAAACCGGGACTAGCGGGACCGACGAGCAGTACTTC.

The rearrangement links TRBV20-1 to TRBJ1-4; D not certain. Germline V CDR1 and CDR2: DFQATT, SNEGSKA (reference sequence). CDR3 size: 11 residues. V gave up 4 bases and J gave up 6 bases, with 6 bases separating them. The CDR3 region is CSATGDEKLFF. The CDR3 DNA reads TGCAGTGCTACCGGTGATGAAAAACTGTTTTTT.

This sequence joins TRBV5-6 and TRBJ2-7; 10 bases map to TRBD2. The germline CDR1 and CDR2 sequences are SGHDT and YYEEEE. This CDR3 has 15 amino acids. Germline trimming cut 3 bases from V and 1 base from J; bases unmatched to any gene: 4. Written as DNA, the CDR3 is TGTGCCAGCAGCTCGAGCGGGAGGGTATCCTACGAGCAGTACTTC. It codes for CASSSSGRVSYEQYF.

The V call is TRBV9, the J call TRBJ2-5, with D possibly matching TRBD2 (5 bases). CDR3 length: 14 residues. The V gene's germline CDR1 is SGDLS and CDR2 YYNGEE. V lost 4 bases, J lost 2 bases, and 12 bases lay in between. In DNA, the CDR3 is TGTGCCAGCAGCCCCGGGATAGGGCAAGAGACCCAGTACTTC. Its translation is CASSPGIGQETQYF. Based on the CDR3 plus reference TRBV9 and TRBJ2-5, the full variable domain is DSGVTQTPKHLITATGQRVTLRCSPRSGDLSVYWYQQSLDQGLQFLIQYYNGEERAKGNILERFSAQQFPDLHSELNLSSLELGDSALYFCASSPGIGQETQYFGPGTRLLVL.

The genes are TRBV14 and TRBJ2-3, with D unclear. The CDR3 has 14 amino acids. Germline V gene data show CDR1 as SGHDN and CDR2 as FVKESK. V lost 1 base, J lost 4 bases, and 9 bases lay in between. CDR3 nucleotide sequence: TGTGCCAGCAGCCAAGCCAGGCTCCCAGATACGCAGTATTTT. Its protein product is CASSQARLPDTQYF.